Shown below are 18 T cell receptor beta chains from a single sample sequenced in a study of identical twins. TCRdb reanalysed the 5' RACE reads using MiXCR and keeps one entry per CDR3 protein. The table has some 630,000 distinct CDR3 sequences, about 7.1% seen once. This same sample was also part of a study on yellow fever vaccine responses in identical twins.

What was sequenced was PBMCs. These receptor sequences come from a woman younger than 35 in good health.

This rearrangement joins TRBV9 to TRBJ1-2; D gene uncertain. Trimming took off 0 bases at V and 3 bases at J, with 15 bases between the two ends. The CDR3 sequence is 16 residues long. Germline V gene lookup returns CDR1 SGDLS and CDR2 YYNGEE. CDR3 protein: CASSVDHDGVDYGYTF. The CDR3 DNA is TGTGCCAGCAGCGTAGATCACGATGGAGTGGACTATGGCTACACCTTC.

The chain has TRBV9 and TRBJ2-7; D remains unclear. The CDR3 is 13 residues long. The germline gives CDR1 SGDLS, CDR2 YYNGEE. The V gene lost 4 bases and the J gene lost 2 bases, with 10 bases spanning the gap. Here the CDR3 reads CASSPSEAYEQYF. As DNA, the CDR3 is TGTGCCAGCAGCCCTAGTGAAGCCTACGAGCAGTACTTC.

This clonotype was seen more than once but under ten times. This chain uses TRBV7-6 with TRBJ2-5; perhaps TRBD2 as D (7 bases). CDR3 length equals 14 residues. V gave up 5 bases and J gave up 4 bases, with 14 bases separating them. Per the germline V gene, CDR1 is SGHVS and CDR2 is FNYEAQ. The CDR3 region is CASSQGGVGETQYF. CDR3 nucleotides: TGTGCCAGCAGCCAAGGGGGGGTAGGAGAGACCCAGTACTTC.

At least ten counts were recorded for this clonotype. The genes are TRBV5-5 and TRBJ1-5; 8 nucleotides align to TRBD1. Germline trimming cut 3 bases from V and 2 bases from J; bases unmatched to any gene: 7. CDR3 length: 16 residues. Looked up from germline, CDR1 is SGHKS and CDR2 is YYEKEE (reference sequence). As DNA, the CDR3 is TGTGCCAGCAGCTCAACGACGACAGGGGGCAATCAGCCCCAGCATTTT. Its protein is CASSSTTTGGNQPQHF.

This chain connects TRBV10-3 to TRBJ2-2, with 9 bases that match TRBD1. J lost 5 bases, V lost 4 bases, and 5 bases had no gene match. The CDR3 is 15 residues long. Per germline, CDR1 ENHRY and CDR2 SYGVKD. In DNA, the CDR3 is TGTGCCATCAGTGCCCGGACAGGGGAAACCGGGGAGCTGTTTTTT. Protein: CAISARTGETGELFF.

This clonotype was picked up a small number of times. This chain links TRBV5-1 with TRBJ2-2; TRBD1 matches 8 bases. The V gene's germline CDR1 is SGHRS and CDR2 YFSETQ. Trimming took 3 bases from V and 1 from J; bases not matched to a gene: 2. The CDR3 runs 15 residues. The CDR3: CASSYDRGNTGELFF. DNA of the CDR3: TGCGCCAGCAGCTACGACAGGGGGAACACCGGGGAGCTGTTTTTT.

This clonotype appeared a few times. The V call is TRBV5-1, the J call TRBJ2-5; D perhaps matches TRBD1 (6 bases). The V gene lost 1 base and the J gene lost 3 bases, with 10 bases spanning the gap. CDR3 length equals 14 residues. The germline CDR1 and CDR2 sequences are SGHRS and YFSETQ. CDR3 nucleotides: TGCGCCAGCAGCTTGAGGACAGACAAAGAGACCCAGTACTTC. Its translation: CASSLRTDKETQYF. Full variable domain (missing parts from reference TRBV5-1 and TRBJ2-5): KAGVTQTPRYLIKTRGQQVTLSCSPISGHRSVSWYQQTPGQGLQFLFEYFSETQRNKGNFPGRFSGRQFSNSRSEMNVSTLELGDSALYLCASSLRTDKETQYFGPGTRLLVL.

This clonotype was picked up many times. The rearrangement links TRBV4-2 to TRBJ1-3; D ambiguous. V lost 0 bases, J lost 0 bases, and 6 bases lay in between. Germline CDR1 and CDR2: LGHNA and YNFKEQ. The CDR3 runs to 15 residues. CDR3 DNA: TGTGCCAGCAGCCAAGATTTCAACTCTGGAAACACCATATATTTT. Amino acid sequence: CASSQDFNSGNTIYF.

The V and J genes are TRBV5-1 and TRBJ2-5; D not certain. The V end was cut by 0 bases, the J end by 4 bases, with 7 bases between. The CDR3 sequence is 13 residues long. Germline V gene sequence: CDR1 SGHRS, CDR2 YFSETQ. The chain's CDR3 is CASSLAPGETQYF. CDR3 DNA: TGCGCCAGCAGCTTGGCACCGGGAGAGACCCAGTACTTC. Variable domain in full (rest from reference TRBV5-1 and TRBJ2-5): KAGVTQTPRYLIKTRGQQVTLSCSPISGHRSVSWYQQTPGQGLQFLFEYFSETQRNKGNFPGRFSGRQFSNSRSEMNVSTLELGDSALYLCASSLAPGETQYFGPGTRLLVL.

The rearrangement uses TRBV6-1 and TRBJ1-1; no reliable D call. The germline V and J ends were trimmed by 5 bases and 4 bases, with 14 bases remaining between them. The length of the CDR3 is 14 residues. Germline CDR1 is MNHNS and CDR2 is SASEGT. The CDR3, as DNA: TGTGCCAGCAGTACCTTTGAGGGTACCACTGAAGCTTTCTTT. Translated, it gives CASSTFEGTTEAFF.

J is TRBJ2-3 and V is TRBV9, with D perhaps given as TRBD1 or TRBD2 (5 bases each). This CDR3 has 12 amino acids. Germline V gene data show CDR1 as SGDLS and CDR2 as YYNGEE. Between the trimmed V and J ends, which lost 3 bases and 6 bases, there was a span of 8 bases. The CDR3 sequence: CASSGEGDTQYF. The CDR3 nucleotides are TGTGCCAGCAGCGGCGAGGGGGATACGCAGTATTTT.

The rearrangement links TRBV11-2 to TRBJ2-7, with D unclear. Germline V lookup: CDR1 SGHAT, CDR2 FQNNGV. The V and J ends lost 5 bases and 4 bases respectively, with 12 bases between them. CDR3 length: 13 amino acids. The CDR3 loop is CASSGQGIYEQYV. DNA for the CDR3: TGTGCCAGCAGCGGTCAAGGGATATACGAGCAGTACGTC.

This clonotype was counted only a few times. This sequence joins TRBV5-1 and TRBJ1-1, with TRBD1 identical over 10 bases. Unmatched junction bases numbered 11, after V lost 9 bases and J lost 0 bases. Germline V CDR1 and CDR2: SGHRS, YFSETQ. This CDR3 has 16 amino acids. The DNA for the CDR3 is TGCGCCACCAGACAGGGGGCTTTAAGCATGAACACTGAAGCTTTCTTT. This encodes CATRQGALSMNTEAFF.

This clonotype was seen only a few times. The chain links TRBV12-3 or TRBV12-4 to TRBJ2-3; TRBD2 matches 9 bases. This CDR3 comprises 17 residues. J gave up 1 base and V 3 bases, and 8 bases lay outside the gene matches. CDR3 coding DNA: TGTGCCAGCAGTTTGTTAGCTAGCGGGGCGGGCACAGATACGCAGTATTTT. This encodes CASSLLASGAGTDTQYF.

The J gene is TRBJ1-2, the V gene TRBV2; 10 bases are shared with TRBD1. From germline, CDR1 is SNHLY and CDR2 FYNNEI. V lost 6 bases to trimming and J lost 7 bases; unmatched junction nucleotides: 5. The CDR3 consists of 13 residues. The CDR3 coding sequence is TGTGCCAGCAGCCAGACAGGGGGCCTTGGCTACACCTTC. This encodes CASSQTGGLGYTF.

The chain couples TRBV4-2 to TRBJ2-5; maybe TRBD1 (5 bases). CDR3 length: 15 residues. CDR1 and CDR2 (germline): LGHNA, YNFKEQ. Trimming shortened V by 3 bases and J by 2 bases, and 13 bases separated the two germline ends. The CDR3 loop is CASSHLGQEQETQYF. DNA for the CDR3: TGTGCCAGCAGCCATCTAGGACAAGAACAAGAGACCCAGTACTTC.

The chain carries TRBV5-1 and TRBJ2-7; 14 positions agree with TRBD2. Germline CDR1 reads SGHRS; CDR2 reads YFSETQ. The CDR3 is 15 residues long. Germline trimming cut 4 bases from V and 9 bases from J; bases unmatched to any gene: 9. The CDR3 here is CASSATGTSGSGQYF. The DNA for the CDR3 is TGCGCCAGCAGCGCGACCGGGACTAGCGGGAGTGGGCAGTACTTC.

The J gene is TRBJ2-3, the V gene TRBV7-3; 13 positions agree with TRBD2. This CDR3 region has 19 residues. The V segment lost 5 bases and the J segment 0 bases; nucleotides outside the gene matches: 11. The V gene's germline CDR1 is SGHTA and CDR2 FQGTGA. In nucleotides, the CDR3 is TGTGCCAGCAGCACGCCCGGGACTAGCGGGATAACTAGCACAGATACGCAGTATTTT. Encoded protein: CASSTPGTSGITSTDTQYF.